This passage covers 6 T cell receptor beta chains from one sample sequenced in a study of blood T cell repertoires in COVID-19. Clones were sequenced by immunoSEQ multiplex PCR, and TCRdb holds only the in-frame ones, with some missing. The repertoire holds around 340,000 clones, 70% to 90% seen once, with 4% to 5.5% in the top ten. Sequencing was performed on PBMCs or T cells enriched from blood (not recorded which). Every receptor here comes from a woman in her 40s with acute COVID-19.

The chain's CDR3 is CASSSSVLVGDTQYF. Written as DNA, the CDR3 is TGTGCCAGCAGCTCTAGCGTCTTGGTTGGAGATACGCAGTATTTT. The chain recombines TRBV7-2 with TRBJ2-3, with TRBD2 as a possible D gene (6 bases). The CDR3 sequence is 15 residues long. CDR1 and CDR2 from the germline V gene are SGHTA and FQGNSA. V was cut by 4 bases and J by 5 bases, with 16 bases left in between.

As DNA, the CDR3 is TGTGCCAGCTCCCCCGACAGGGGTAATTCACCCCTCCACTTT. Protein sequence: CASSPDRGNSPLHF. The V and J genes are TRBV18 and TRBJ1-6; 8 nucleotides match TRBD1. V was clipped by 6 bases and J by 6 bases; unmatched bases: 4. Germline lookup yields CDR1 KGHSH and CDR2 LQKENI. The length of the CDR3 is 14 residues.

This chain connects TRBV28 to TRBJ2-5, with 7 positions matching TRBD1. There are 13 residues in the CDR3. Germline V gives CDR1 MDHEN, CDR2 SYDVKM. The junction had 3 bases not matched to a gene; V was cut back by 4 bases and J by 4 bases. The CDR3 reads CASSSGQVETQYF. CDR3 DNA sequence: TGTGCCAGCAGTTCCGGACAGGTAGAGACCCAGTACTTC.

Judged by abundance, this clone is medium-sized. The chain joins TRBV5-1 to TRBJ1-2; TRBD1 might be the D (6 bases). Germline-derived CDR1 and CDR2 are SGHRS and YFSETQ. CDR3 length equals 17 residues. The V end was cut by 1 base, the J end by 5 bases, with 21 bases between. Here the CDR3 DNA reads TGCGCCAGCAGCTTGTCTGTGTCGGACAGCTCGAGGTATGGCTACACCTTC. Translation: CASSLSVSDSSRYGYTF.

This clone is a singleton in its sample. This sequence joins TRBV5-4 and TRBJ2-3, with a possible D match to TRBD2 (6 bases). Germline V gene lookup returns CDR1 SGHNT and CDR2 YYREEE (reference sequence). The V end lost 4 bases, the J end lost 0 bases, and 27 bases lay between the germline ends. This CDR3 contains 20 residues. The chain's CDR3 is CASSHVQRLVDFSSTDTQYF. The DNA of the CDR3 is TGTGCCAGCAGCCACGTCCAAAGACTAGTTGATTTTTCTAGCACAGATACGCAGTATTTT.

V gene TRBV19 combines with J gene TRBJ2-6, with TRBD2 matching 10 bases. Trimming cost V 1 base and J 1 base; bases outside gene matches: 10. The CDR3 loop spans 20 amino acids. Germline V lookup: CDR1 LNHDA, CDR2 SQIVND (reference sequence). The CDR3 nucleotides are TGTGCCAGTAGTATAGGCTTCAGACTAGCGGGTTCATCTGGGGCCAACGTCCTGACTTTC. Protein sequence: CASSIGFRLAGSSGANVLTF. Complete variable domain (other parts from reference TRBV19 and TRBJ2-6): DGGITQSPKYLFRKEGQNVTLSCEQNLNHDAMYWYRQDPGQGLRLIYYSQIVNDFQKGDIAEGYSVSREKKESFPLTVTSAQKNPTAFYLCASSIGFRLAGSSGANVLTFGAGSRLTVL.